This T cell receptor beta chain originates from a study of cytomegalovirus exposure and HLA in healthy donors (dated by TCRdb to 2016 to 2017). Broadly, across the study: An earlier analysis of some 600 of the donors reported 276 Gb of sequence data and around 120 million unique TCR beta sequences obtained from about 200 million T cells. Approximately 300 gigabases of sequencing data and roughly 80 million unique TCR sequences made up an early release that covered around 640 HLA-typed donors. Among the roughly 380 genotyped donors, around 81% belonged to the genetic ancestry cluster associated with self-reported Caucasian donors. The aim of the study was to test whether cataloging public T cell receptors could identify signatures of past pathogen exposure. The T cell repertoires of several hundred subjects were profiled by immunosequencing and related to cytomegalovirus serostatus. Along with the approximately 700-subject first cohort, a separate validation cohort of around 120 different subjects was used. To predict cytomegalovirus infection status, the study combined high-throughput TCR immunosequencing, statistical association of individual TCRs with disease status, and machine learning. A later analysis re-examined previously published TCR beta repertoires from 500 to 700 donors and added high-resolution HLA genotyping to investigate patterns of TCR occurrence. In the later analysis, no new phenotypic data were used to find candidate immune exposures; instead, reliance was placed on TCR beta sequences and their occurrence across donors. An earlier analysis of 500 to 750 of the donors applied high-throughput TCR beta sequencing to assess whether each TCR beta V gene segment acted as functional or pseudogenic. Alongside the repertoire data, information on donor age, sex, ethnicity and CMV serostatus was compiled. Genome-wide SNP genotypes for about 55% of the 666 donors were used in a later genetic analysis, which treated that subset as a discovery cohort. All discovery cohort repertoires had been generated on a single sequencing platform. HLA typing included class I and class II loci at four-digit resolution. Typing coverage differed by locus: A, B, C, DRB1 and DQB1 were typed in roughly 620-630 donors, DQA1 in approximately 520, DPA1 in around 580, and DPB1 in roughly 450. Roughly 5 DR-DQ haplotypes were handled as single units for association and clustering, since linkage in the cohort was strong. Across some 400 genotyped donors of the cohort, an average of roughly 250,000 unique TCR beta nucleotide sequences per donor were sequenced, and 15% to 20% of those sequences were non-productive.

The cohort consisted of more than 650 healthy bone marrow donors. At the time of sampling, all cohort members were nominally healthy, though unrecorded immune exposures were likely present. The donor was CMV seronegative and belonged to the group of 320 or so seronegative cohort members. A peripheral blood sample was provided by each donor, and peripheral blood mononuclear cells were used for TCR beta sequencing. The Qiagen DNeasy Blood Extraction Kit was used to extract genomic DNA from the blood cell samples. Library preparation employed the immunoSEQ multiplex PCR assay. The multiplex PCR relied on a mix of 60 forward primers for TCR Vbeta segments and 13 reverse primers for TCR Jbeta segments. The CDR3 region of rearranged TCR beta genes was amplified from genomic DNA with a multiplex PCR assay. On the Illumina HiSeq System, the amplified TCR beta libraries were sequenced as 87-base-pair reads. The authors' pipeline ran thus. In a later analysis, some 80 million unique TCR beta chains were counted across the 650 to 700 repertoires, and about 10 million of these chains were shared by at least two donors. Raw reads were error-corrected and collapsed into unique sequences by a nearest-neighbor algorithm in which closely related sequences were merged to remove PCR and sequencing errors. CDR3 sequences were aligned to IMGT reference sequences to assign V, D and J gene segments. For a sequence to be retained, at least a six-nucleotide match to both a V gene segment and a J gene segment was required. A rearrangement counted as productive if the CDR3 had no stop codons and remained in frame with V and J, and every other rearrangement counted as non-productive. CDR3 was defined by IMGT convention, running from the second conserved V-encoded cysteine to the conserved J-encoded phenylalanine. The earlier analysis of about 560 of the donors excluded any sequence lacking an unambiguous match to a single V gene segment. In an earlier analysis of roughly 500 of the donors, V segments were called functional above 56.7% productive rearrangements and were called segregating when the between-donor standard deviation exceeded 5%. A statistical classification framework was developed to diagnose cytomegalovirus status using the catalog of TCR beta chain sequences. V and J gene assignment, in a later analysis, came from comparing TCR nucleotide sequences with IMGT/GENE-DB human TR gene sequences. A later analysis assigned CDR3 sequences and most-parsimonious VDJ recombination scenarios with the TCRdist pipeline. In a later analysis, every TCR beta chain was defined by the combination of its CDR3 amino acid sequence and its V-gene family, and reads without a unique V-gene family were dropped. To address suspected cross-contamination and a sequencing artifact, a later analysis removed around 600 highly shared, low-generation-probability nucleotide sequences. In a later analysis, a clonal expansion index was calculated for each public chain from normalized within-repertoire ranks of inferred template counts. Generation probabilities in a later analysis came from a VDJ recombination model fitted to out-of-frame rearrangements, and those results were checked against IGoR. Hypergeometric tests were used in a later analysis to score TCR-TCR, TCR-HLA and TCR-CMV co-occurrence, with a repertoire-size bias correction applied to the TCR pairs. In a later analysis, false discovery rates were estimated by permuting HLA or CMV assignments 20 times. A later analysis grouped co-occurring TCRs with DBSCAN, adding TCRdist sequence similarity when clustering within HLA-allele-positive subsets. Co-occurrence clustering excluded repertoires with fewer than 30,000 or more than 120,000 public chains, plus five with anomalous nucleotide sharing. As stored in TCRdb, this immuneACCESS dataset retains in-frame rearrangements with V and J assigned. A fraction of the clones does not appear; measured against another copy, unresolved V genes explain less than half of the discrepancy, and the remainder lacks a known reason. For V, J and clone size, that table is used; D and trimming come from the DNA. The sample profile shows 120,000 or so clones; roughly 78% of them were found once. Clones ranked in the top ten supply around 2.5% of the sample.

Turning to this clone: Its antigen is currently not known. Base qualities are not provided; no much larger clone lies one nucleotide away. This same CDR3 is encoded by further DNA sequences in the sample.

What the work shows at the level of the full study, not this receptor alone: In the study, 164 TCR beta chains were listed as associated with cytomegalovirus. In a later analysis, most CMV-associated TCR beta chains were found to appear HLA-restricted, with HLA associations seemingly driven largely by CMV exposure. Cytomegalovirus status was reported to be diagnosed by the classifier with high specificity and sensitivity in both the original and validation cohorts. It was suggested by the authors that the approach could potentially be generalized to other disease states and immunological phenotypes. In a later genetic analysis, fewer N-insertions in productive TCRs were reported among donors in an Asian-associated ancestry cluster than the roughly 700-donor mean. Linkage disequilibrium might explain the correlated functional status among segregating V segments, but an unknown experimental factor could not be ruled out. Most TCR sequences were observed very rarely across donors, whereas some public TCRs were present in many individuals. Because HLA typing was unavailable for some donors at each locus, only the typed subset was used in association tests. CMV serostatus was the only immune exposure information available for the cohort. In vitro tests confirmed that a few of the cytomegalovirus-associated TCR beta chains recognize cytomegalovirus antigens. In a later genetic analysis, a missense DCLRE1C variant was associated with V-gene and J-gene trimming of TCR beta chains, and the association was replicated in an independent cohort. A later analysis reported that several top co-occurrence clusters appeared linked to parvovirus B19, influenza, CMV and Epstein-Barr virus. Some IMGT-functional V segments, including TRBV6-2 and TRBV6-3, could not be told apart with the 87-base-pair reads, so those segments were excluded. A cluster of highly shared sequence variants was judged likely to be a technical artifact of the sequencing pipeline. Sequencing depth was assumed to be roughly uniform across donors in the presence/absence analyses, though that assumption may not hold. A later analysis associated 16,951 TCR beta sequences with specific HLA alleles at a false discovery rate of 0.05. In an earlier analysis of 500 to 650 of the donors, most TCR beta V segments appeared in productive rearrangements about 90% or about 30% of the time, broadly matching IMGT annotations. In a later analysis, HLA-associated TCR beta chains showed more clonal expansion and lower generation probabilities than non-associated chains that were equally common. Because counts were too low, approximately 15 rarely observed V segments, including chromosome 9 orphons, were excluded from the earlier analysis of 587 of the donors. A further reported finding was that TCR beta sequences accurately predicted the HLA-A and HLA-B alleles for most subjects in the first cohort. In a later analysis, TCR association rates were found to vary across HLA loci, with the most associated TCRs seen for DRB1 alleles and the fewest for HLA-C alleles. In this cohort, only TCR beta chains were sequenced, and detectable features were limited by the absence of alpha or paired-chain data. Assigning TCR associations to individual alleles was difficult when HLA alleles, especially DR and DQ, strongly co-occurred.

V and J lose 3 bases and 6 bases, and a span of 12 bases separates them. The CDR3 has 12 amino acids, counting the end cysteine and phenylalanine. CDR3 DNA only is kept here, 36 bases in frame from base 1. As encoded in the germline V gene (reference sequence), CDR1 is GTSNPN while CDR2 is SVGIG. The chain links TRBV30 with TRBJ2-7; the D gene lacks a confident call. This receptor was taken from a young man in good health and CMV-seronegative. Material: PBMCs. The CDR3 protein is CAWRTSLSEQYF. Here is the DNA: TGTGCCTGGAGGACATCCCTCAGCGAGCAGTACTTC.